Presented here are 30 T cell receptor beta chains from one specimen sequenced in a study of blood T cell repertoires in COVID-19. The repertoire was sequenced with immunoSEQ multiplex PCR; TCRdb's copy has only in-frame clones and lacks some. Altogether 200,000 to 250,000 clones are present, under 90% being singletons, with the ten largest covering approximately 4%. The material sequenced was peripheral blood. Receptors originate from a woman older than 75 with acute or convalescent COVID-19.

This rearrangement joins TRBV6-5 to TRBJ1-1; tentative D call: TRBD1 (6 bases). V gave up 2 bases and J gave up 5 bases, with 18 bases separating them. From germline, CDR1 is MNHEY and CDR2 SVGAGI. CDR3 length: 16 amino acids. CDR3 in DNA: TGTGCCAGCAGTTACGTCGCCACGGGGGGCGAAACTGAAGCTTTCTTT. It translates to CASSYVATGGETEAFF.

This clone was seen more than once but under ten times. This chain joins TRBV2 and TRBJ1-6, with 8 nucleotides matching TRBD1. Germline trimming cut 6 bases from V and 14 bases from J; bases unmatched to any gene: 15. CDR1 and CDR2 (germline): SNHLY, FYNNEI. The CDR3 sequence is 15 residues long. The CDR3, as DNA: TGTGCCAGCAGCGCTCGGACAGGGTCATTTATCACCCTCCACTTT. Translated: CASSARTGSFITLHF. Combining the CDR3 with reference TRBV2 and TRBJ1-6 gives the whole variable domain EPEVTQTPSHQVTQMGQEVILRCVPISNHLYFYWYRQILGQKVEFLVSFYNNEISEKSEIFDDQFSVERPDGSNFTLKIRSTKLEDSAMYFCASSARTGSFITLHFGNGTRLTVT.

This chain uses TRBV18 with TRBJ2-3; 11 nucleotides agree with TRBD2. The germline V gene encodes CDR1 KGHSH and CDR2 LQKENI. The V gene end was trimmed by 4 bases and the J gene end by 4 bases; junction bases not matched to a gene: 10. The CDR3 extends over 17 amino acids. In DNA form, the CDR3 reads TGTGCCAGCTCACGGAACGGACTAGCGGGTAACCCAGATACGCAGTATTTT. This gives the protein CASSRNGLAGNPDTQYF.

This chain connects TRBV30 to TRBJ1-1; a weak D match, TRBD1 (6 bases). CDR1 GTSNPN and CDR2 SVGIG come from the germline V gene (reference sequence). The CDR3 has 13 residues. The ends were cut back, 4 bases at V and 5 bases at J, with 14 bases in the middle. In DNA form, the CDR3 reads TGTGCCTGGAAACAGGGAGTGGGGACTGAAGCTTTCTTT. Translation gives CAWKQGVGTEAFF.

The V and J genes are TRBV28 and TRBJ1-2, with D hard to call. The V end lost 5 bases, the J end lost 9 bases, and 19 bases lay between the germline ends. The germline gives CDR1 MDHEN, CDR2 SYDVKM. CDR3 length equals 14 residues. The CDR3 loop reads CASSPALGAMSYTF. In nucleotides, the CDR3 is TGTGCCAGCAGTCCCGCCCTGGGAGCTATGAGCTACACCTTC.

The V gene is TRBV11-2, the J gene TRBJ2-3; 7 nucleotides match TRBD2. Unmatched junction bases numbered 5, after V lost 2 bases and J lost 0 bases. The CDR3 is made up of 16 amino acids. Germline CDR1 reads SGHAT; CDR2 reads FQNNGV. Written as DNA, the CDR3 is TGTGCCAGCAGCTTAAGGGCGGGGGAAAGCACAGATACGCAGTATTTT. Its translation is CASSLRAGESTDTQYF.

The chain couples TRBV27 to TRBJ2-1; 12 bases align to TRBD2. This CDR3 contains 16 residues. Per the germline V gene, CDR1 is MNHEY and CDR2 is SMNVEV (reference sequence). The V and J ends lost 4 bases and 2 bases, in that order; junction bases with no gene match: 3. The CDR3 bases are TGTGCCAGCAGTTCACTAGCGGGGGGAGCCTACAATGAGCAGTTCTTC. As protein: CASSSLAGGAYNEQFF.

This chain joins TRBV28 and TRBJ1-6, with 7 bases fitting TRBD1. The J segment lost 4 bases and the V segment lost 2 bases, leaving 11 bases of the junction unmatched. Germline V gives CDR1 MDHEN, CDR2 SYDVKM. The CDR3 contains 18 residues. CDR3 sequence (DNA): TGTGCCAGCAGTTTACCAACAGGGGCTGGAGCATATAATTCACCCCTCCACTTT. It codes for CASSLPTGAGAYNSPLHF.

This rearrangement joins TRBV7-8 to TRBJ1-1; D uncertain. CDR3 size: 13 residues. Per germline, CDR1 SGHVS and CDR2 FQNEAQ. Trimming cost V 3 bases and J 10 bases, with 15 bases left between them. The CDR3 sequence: CASSFLSTAGAFF. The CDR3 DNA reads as TGTGCCAGCAGCTTTCTCTCGACGGCGGGAGCTTTCTTT.

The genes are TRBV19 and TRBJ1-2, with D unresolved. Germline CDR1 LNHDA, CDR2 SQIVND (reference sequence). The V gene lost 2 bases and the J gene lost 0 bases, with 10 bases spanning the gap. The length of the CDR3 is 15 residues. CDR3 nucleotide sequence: TGTGCCAGTAGTATAAACAGTGCGACTAACTATGGCTACACCTTC. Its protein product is CASSINSATNYGYTF.

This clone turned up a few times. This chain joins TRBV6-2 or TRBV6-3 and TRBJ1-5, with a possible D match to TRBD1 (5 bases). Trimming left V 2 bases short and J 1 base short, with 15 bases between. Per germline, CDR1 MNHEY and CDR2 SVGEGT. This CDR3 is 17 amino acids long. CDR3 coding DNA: TGTGCCAGCAGTTACCCGGTGGGGGGTAGGAGCAATCAGCCCCAGCATTTT. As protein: CASSYPVGGRSNQPQHF.

The CDR3 loop reads CASSGTGVSNQPQHF. DNA of the CDR3: TGTGCCAGTTCCGGGACAGGGGTCTCCAATCAGCCCCAGCATTTT. The V and J genes are TRBV28 and TRBJ1-5; 10 bases line up with TRBD1. The CDR3 length is 15 residues. Looked up from germline, CDR1 is MDHEN and CDR2 is SYDVKM. The trim removed 9 bases at V and 3 bases at J, leaving 8 bases unmatched.

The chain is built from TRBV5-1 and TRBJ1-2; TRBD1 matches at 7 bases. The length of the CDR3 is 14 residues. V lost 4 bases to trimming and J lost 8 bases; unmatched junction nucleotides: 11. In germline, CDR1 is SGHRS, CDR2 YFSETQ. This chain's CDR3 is CASSPGTANSGYTF. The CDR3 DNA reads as TGCGCCAGCAGCCCTGGGACAGCCAATTCCGGCTACACCTTC.

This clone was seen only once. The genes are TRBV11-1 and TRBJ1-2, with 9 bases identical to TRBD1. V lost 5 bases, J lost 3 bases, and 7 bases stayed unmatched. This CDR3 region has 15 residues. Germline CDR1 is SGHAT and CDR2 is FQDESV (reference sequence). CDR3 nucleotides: TGTGCCAGCAGCGACCCCGGGACAGGGCACTATGGCTACACCTTC. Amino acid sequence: CASSDPGTGHYGYTF.

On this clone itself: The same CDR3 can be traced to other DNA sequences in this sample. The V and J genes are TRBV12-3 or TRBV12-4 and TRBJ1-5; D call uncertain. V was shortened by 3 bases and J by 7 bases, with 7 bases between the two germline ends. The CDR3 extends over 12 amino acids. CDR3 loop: CASSFGGQPQHF. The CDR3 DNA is TGTGCCAGCAGTTTTGGAGGGCAGCCCCAGCATTTT.

The CDR3 nucleotides are TGTGCCAGCAGCCATACGGACAGGGGCCACAATGAGCAGTTCTTC. The encoded protein is CASSHTDRGHNEQFF. This chain uses TRBV3-1 (or the pseudogene TRBV3-2) with TRBJ2-1, with 9 bases identical to TRBD1. The CDR3 spans 15 residues. Trimming removed 3 bases from V and 5 bases from J; junction bases left unmatched: 5. The germline V gene has CDR1 LGHDT and CDR2 YNNKEL (reference sequence).

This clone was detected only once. CDR3 DNA: TGCGCCAGCAGCTTGGCACAGGGTGAGGGCTATGGCTACACCTTC. Protein: CASSLAQGEGYGYTF. V gene TRBV5-1 combines with J gene TRBJ1-2; tentatively, D is TRBD1 (6 bases). V lost 0 bases and J lost 4, with 13 bases in between. CDR1 and CDR2 (germline): SGHRS, YFSETQ. The CDR3 has 15 amino acids.

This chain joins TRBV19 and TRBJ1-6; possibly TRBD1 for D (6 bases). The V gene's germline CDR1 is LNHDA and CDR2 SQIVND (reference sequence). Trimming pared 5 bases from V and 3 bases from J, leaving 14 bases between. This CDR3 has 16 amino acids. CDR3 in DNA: TGTGCCAGTAGTTCTCAGAGAGGGGGCTATAATTCACCCCTCCACTTT. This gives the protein CASSSQRGGYNSPLHF.

CDR3 sequence (DNA): TGCAGTGCTAGTGGACAGACCAAAAACATTCAGTACTTC. This gives the protein CSASGQTKNIQYF. The chain carries TRBV20-1 and TRBJ2-4; D possibly corresponds to TRBD1 (6 bases). Trimming pared 3 bases from V and 2 bases from J, leaving 8 bases between. The CDR3 length is 13 residues. Per the germline V gene, CDR1 is DFQATT and CDR2 is SNEGSKA (reference sequence).

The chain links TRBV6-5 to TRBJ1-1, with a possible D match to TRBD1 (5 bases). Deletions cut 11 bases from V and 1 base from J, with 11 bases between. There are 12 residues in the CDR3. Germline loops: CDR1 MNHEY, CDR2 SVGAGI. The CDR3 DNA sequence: TGTGCCGCCCACAGGACGAACACTGAAGCTTTCTTT. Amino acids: CAAHRTNTEAFF.

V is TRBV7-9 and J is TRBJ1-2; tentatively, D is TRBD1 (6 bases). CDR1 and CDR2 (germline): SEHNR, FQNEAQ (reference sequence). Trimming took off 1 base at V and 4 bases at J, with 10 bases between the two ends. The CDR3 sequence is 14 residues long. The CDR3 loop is CASSLDGDIYGYTF. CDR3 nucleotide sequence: TGTGCCAGCAGCTTAGACGGGGACATCTATGGCTACACCTTC.

This chain's CDR3 is CASSRRTGGGVGNQPQHF. For the CDR3, the DNA is TGTGCCAGCAGTCGCCGGACAGGAGGGGGAGTCGGCAATCAGCCCCAGCATTTT. The chain joins TRBV6-6 to TRBJ1-5; 7 nucleotides match TRBD1. CDR1 and CDR2 from the germline V gene are MNHNY and SVGAGI (reference sequence). V shed 5 bases and J 2 bases; nucleotides not matched to a gene: 15. This CDR3 spans 18 amino acids.

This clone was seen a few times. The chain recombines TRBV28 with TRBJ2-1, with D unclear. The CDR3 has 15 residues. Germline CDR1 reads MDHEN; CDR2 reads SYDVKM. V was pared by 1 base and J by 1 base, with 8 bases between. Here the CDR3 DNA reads TGTGCCAGCAGTTTATTTCCGTCTTCCTACAATGAGCAGTTCTTC. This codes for CASSLFPSSYNEQFF.

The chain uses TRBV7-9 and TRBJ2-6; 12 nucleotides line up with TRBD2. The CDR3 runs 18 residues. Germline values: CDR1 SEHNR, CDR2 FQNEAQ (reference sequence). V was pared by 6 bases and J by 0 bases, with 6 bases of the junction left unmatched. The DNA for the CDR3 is TGTGCCAGCAGTCCCGGACTAGCGGGGAGCTCTGGGGCCAACGTCCTGACTTTC. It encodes CASSPGLAGSSGANVLTF.

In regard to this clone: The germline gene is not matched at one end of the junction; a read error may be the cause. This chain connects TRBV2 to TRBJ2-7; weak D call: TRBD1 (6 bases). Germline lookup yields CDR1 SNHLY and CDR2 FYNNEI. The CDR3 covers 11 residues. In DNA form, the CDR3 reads TGTGCCAGCACTGGGGGCAGGTTGTATGGCTTC. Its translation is CASTGGRLYGF.

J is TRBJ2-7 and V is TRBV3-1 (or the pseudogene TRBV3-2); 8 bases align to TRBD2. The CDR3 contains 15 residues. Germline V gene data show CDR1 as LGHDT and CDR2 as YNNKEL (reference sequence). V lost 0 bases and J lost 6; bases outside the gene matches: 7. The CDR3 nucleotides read TGTGCCAGCAGCCAAGATTGGCTAGCGGGCGGCGAGCAGTACTTC. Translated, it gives CASSQDWLAGGEQYF.

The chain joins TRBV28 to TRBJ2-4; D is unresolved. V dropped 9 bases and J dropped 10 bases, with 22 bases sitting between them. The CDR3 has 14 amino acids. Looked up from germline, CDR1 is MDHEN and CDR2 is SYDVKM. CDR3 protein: CASVGDTPDWIQYF. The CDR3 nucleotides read TGTGCCAGTGTGGGTGACACGCCCGATTGGATTCAGTACTTC.

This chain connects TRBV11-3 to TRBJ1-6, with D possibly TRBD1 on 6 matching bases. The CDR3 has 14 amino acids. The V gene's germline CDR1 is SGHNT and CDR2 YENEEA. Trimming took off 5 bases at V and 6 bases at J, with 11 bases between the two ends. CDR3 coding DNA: TGTGCCAGCAGCCTCGGACAGAGTAATTCACCCCTCCACTTT. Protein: CASSLGQSNSPLHF.

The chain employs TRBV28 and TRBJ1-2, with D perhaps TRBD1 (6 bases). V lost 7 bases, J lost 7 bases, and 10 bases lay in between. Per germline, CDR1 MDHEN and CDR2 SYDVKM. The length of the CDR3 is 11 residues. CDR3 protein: CASTSGVGYTF. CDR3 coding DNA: TGTGCCAGCACCTCAGGGGTTGGCTACACCTTC.

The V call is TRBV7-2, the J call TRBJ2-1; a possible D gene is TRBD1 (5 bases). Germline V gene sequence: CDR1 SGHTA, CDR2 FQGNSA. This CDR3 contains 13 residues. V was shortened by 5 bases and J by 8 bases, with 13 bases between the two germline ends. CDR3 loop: CASSREQGYEQFF. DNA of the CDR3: TGTGCCAGCAGCCGAGAGCAGGGATATGAGCAGTTCTTC.